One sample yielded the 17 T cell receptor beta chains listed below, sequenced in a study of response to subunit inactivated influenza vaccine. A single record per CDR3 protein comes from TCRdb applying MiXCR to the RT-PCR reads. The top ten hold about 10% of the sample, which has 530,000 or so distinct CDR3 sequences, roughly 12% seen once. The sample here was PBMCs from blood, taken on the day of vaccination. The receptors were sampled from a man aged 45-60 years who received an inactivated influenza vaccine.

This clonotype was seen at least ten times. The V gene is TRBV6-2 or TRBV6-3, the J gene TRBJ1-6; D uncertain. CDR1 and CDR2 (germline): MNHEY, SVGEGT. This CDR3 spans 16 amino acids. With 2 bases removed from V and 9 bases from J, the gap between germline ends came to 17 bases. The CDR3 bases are TGTGCCAGCAGTTACCCAACGACCCATTTGGGTTCACCCCTCCACTTT. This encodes CASSYPTTHLGSPLHF.

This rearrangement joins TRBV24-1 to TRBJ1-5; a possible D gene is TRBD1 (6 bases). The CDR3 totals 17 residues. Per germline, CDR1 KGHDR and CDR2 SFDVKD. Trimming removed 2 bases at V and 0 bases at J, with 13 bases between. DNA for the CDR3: TGTGCCACCAGTGATTCAGGGGTCGGGTATAGCAATCAGCCCCAGCATTTT. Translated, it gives CATSDSGVGYSNQPQHF.

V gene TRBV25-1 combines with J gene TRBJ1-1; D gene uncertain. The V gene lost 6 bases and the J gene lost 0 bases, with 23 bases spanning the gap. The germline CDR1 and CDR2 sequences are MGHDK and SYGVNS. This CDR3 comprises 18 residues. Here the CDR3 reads CASSLSSAEWVMNTEAFF. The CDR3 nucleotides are TGTGCCAGCAGCCTCTCGTCGGCGGAATGGGTCATGAACACTGAAGCTTTCTTT.

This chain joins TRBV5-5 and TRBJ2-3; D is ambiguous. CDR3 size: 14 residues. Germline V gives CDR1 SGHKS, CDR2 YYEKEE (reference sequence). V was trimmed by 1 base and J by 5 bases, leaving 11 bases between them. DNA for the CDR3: TGTGCCAGCAGCTTGCGGTATGCCGAAGATACGCAGTATTTT. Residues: CASSLRYAEDTQYF.

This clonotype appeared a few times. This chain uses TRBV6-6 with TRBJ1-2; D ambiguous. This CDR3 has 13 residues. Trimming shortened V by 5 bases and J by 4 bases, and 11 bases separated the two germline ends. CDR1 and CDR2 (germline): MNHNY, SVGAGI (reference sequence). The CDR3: CASSRGDGYGYTF. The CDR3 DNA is TGTGCCAGCAGTCGTGGGGATGGCTATGGCTACACCTTC.

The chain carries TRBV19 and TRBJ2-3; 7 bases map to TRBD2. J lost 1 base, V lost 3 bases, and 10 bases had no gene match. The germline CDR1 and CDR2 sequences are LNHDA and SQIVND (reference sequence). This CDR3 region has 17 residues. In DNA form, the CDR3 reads TGTGCCAGTAGTATTTTGACCAGCGGGACCCGCACAGATACGCAGTATTTT. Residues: CASSILTSGTRTDTQYF.

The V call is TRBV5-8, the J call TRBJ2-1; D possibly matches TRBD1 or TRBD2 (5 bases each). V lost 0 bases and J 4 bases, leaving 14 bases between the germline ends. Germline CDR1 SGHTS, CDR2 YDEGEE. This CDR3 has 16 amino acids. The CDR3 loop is CASSLVGRDLYNEQFF. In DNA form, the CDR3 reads TGTGCCAGCAGCTTGGTGGGTCGGGACCTATACAATGAGCAGTTCTTC.

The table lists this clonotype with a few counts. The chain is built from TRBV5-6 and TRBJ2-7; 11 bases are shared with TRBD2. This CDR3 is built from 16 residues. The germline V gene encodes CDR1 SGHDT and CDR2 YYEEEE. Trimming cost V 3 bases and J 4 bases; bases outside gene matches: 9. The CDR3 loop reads CASSSFRGLAEYEQYF. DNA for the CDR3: TGTGCCAGCAGCTCCTTCCGGGGACTAGCGGAATACGAGCAGTACTTC. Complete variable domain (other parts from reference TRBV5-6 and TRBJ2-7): DAGVTQSPTHLIKTRGQQVTLRCSPKSGHDTVSWYQQALGQGPQFIFQYYEEEERQRGNFPDRFSGHQFPNYSSELNVNALLLGDSALYLCASSSFRGLAEYEQYFGPGTRLTVT.

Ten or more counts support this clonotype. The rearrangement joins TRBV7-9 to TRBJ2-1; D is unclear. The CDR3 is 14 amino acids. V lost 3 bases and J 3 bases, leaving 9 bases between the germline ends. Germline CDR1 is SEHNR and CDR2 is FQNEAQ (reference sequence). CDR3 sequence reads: CASSFHQVYNEQFF. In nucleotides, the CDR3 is TGTGCCAGCAGCTTTCACCAGGTCTACAATGAGCAGTTCTTC.

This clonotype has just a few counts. The CDR3, as DNA: TGTGCCAGCAGCTTTGTTAGCGGGGGGCCAACAGATACGCAGTATTTT. This sequence encodes CASSFVSGGPTDTQYF. V gene TRBV5-6 combines with J gene TRBJ2-3; TRBD2 agrees at 10 bases. Trimming cost V 2 bases and J 3 bases; bases outside gene matches: 6. Germline V gene sequence: CDR1 SGHDT, CDR2 YYEEEE. The CDR3 has 16 amino acids.

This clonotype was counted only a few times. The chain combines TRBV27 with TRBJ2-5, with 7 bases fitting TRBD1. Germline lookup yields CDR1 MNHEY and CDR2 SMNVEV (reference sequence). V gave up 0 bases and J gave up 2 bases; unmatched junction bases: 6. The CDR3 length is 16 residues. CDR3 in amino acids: CASSLSRQGRQETQYF. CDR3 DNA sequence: TGTGCCAGCAGTTTATCAAGACAGGGAAGGCAAGAGACCCAGTACTTC.

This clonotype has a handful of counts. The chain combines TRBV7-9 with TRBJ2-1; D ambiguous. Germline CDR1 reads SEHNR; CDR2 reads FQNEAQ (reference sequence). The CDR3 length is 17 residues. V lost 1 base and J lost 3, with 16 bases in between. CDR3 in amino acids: CASSLGSIGGFYNEQFF. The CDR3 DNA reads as TGTGCCAGCAGCTTAGGGTCGATTGGTGGATTCTACAATGAGCAGTTCTTC.

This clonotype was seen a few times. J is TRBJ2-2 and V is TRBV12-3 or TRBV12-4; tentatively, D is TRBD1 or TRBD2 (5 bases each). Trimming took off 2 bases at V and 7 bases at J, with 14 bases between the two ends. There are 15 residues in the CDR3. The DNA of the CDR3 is TGTGCCAGCAGTTTAACGTTGGGACCGAACGGGGAGCTGTTTTTT. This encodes CASSLTLGPNGELFF.

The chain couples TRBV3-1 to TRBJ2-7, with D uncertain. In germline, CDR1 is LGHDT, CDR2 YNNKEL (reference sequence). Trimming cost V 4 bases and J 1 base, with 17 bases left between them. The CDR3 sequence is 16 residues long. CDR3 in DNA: TGTGCCAGCAGCCTTCAGACTGGCTACAAGTCCTACGAGCAGTACTTC. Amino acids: CASSLQTGYKSYEQYF.

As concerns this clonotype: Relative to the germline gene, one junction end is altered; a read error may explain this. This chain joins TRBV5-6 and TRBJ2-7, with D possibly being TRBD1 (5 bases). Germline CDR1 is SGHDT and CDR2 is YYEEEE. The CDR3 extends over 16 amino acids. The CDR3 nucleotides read TGCGCCAGCAGCCATGGGTCCGTCCGAAGGGGCTACGAGCAGTACTTC. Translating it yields CASSHGSVRRGYEQYF.

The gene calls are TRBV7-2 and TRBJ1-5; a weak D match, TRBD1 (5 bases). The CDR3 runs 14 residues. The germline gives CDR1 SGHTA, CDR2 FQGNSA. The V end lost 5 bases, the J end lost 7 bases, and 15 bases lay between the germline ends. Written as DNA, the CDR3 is TGTGCCAGCAGCCGTCTCCCGGGGCGGCAGCCCCAGCATTTT. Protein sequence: CASSRLPGRQPQHF.

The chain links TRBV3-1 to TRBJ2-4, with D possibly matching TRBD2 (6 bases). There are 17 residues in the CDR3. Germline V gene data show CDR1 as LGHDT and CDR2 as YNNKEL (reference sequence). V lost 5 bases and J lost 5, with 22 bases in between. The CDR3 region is CASSGRRGNGGQNIQYF. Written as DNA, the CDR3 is TGTGCCAGCAGCGGGAGGCGGGGAAATGGAGGCCAAAACATTCAGTACTTC. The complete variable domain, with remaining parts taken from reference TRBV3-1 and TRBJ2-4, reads DTAVSQTPKYLVTQMGNDKSIKCEQNLGHDTMYWYKQDSKKFLKIMFSYNNKELIINETVPNRFSPKSPDKAHLNLHINSLELGDSAVYFCASSGRRGNGGQNIQYFGAGTRLSVL.